This T cell receptor beta chain was retrieved from a study of T cells in Graves' hyperthyroidism and ophthalmopathy. What was amplified from RNA transcripts were TCR beta CDR3 regions. When the TCR CDR3 underwent first-round RT-PCR, the HTBI primer set was used. TCRdb redid the calling of the multiplex PCR reads with MiXCR, one entry per CDR3 protein. The sample lists roughly 200,000 distinct CDR3 sequences, about a sixth occurring once. This clonotype was observed at least ten times. Its antigen remains unknown. Overall study findings and caveats: Most thyroid clonotypes with frequency above 0.001 were detected in blood.

V shed 1 base and J shed 3 bases, with 12 bases lying between them. The germline gives CDR1 LGHDT, CDR2 YNNKEL (reference sequence). CDR3 length: 15 amino acids. For Graves' hyperthyroidism to be stable, ophthalmopathy could not progress within 18 months. The clonotype comes from a woman in her fifties or sixties with Graves' hyperthyroidism. Sequencing was done on a sample of blood. V gene TRBV3-1 combines with J gene TRBJ1-1; D uncertain. The CDR3 sequence is CASSQGSGGYTEAFF. The CDR3, as DNA: TGTGCCAGCAGCCAAGGGTCAGGCGGCTACACTGAAGCTTTCTTT.